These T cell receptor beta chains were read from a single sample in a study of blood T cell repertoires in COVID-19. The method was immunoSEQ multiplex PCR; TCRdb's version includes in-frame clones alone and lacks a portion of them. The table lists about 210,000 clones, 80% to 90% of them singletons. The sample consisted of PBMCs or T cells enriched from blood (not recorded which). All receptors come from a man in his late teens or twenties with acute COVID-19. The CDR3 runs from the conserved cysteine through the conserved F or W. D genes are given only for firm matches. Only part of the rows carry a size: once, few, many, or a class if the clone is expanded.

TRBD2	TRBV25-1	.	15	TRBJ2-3	CASSASGAGTDTQYF	TGTGCCAGCAGTGCAAGCGGGGCCGGCACAGATACGCAGTATTTT
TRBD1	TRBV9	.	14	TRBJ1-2	CASSPGQVLYGYTF	TGTGCCAGCAGCCCGGGACAGGTCCTCTATGGCTACACCTTC
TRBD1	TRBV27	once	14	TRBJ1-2	CASRATGTGNGYTF	TGTGCCAGCAGAGCAACCGGGACAGGGAATGGCTACACCTTC
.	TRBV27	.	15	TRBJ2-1	CASSFPGNGRNEQFF	TGTGCCAGCAGTTTCCCAGGGAACGGGCGCAATGAGCAGTTCTTC
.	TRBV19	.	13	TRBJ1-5	CASTWGPRQPQHF	TGTGCCAGTACTTGGGGCCCGAGGCAGCCCCAGCATTTT
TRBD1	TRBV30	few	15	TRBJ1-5	CAWSGSGQPNQPQHF	TGTGCCTGGAGTGGCTCGGGACAGCCGAATCAGCCCCAGCATTTT
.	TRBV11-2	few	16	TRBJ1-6	CASSPRTGTSDSPLHF	TGTGCCAGCAGCCCAAGGACCGGGACAAGTGATTCACCCCTCCACTTT
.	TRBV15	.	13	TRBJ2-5	CATSRDRFETQYF	TGTGCCACCAGCAGAGACAGGTTCGAGACCCAGTACTTC
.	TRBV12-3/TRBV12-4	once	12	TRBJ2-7	CASSRDSYEQYF	TGTGCCAGCAGCAGGGACTCCTACGAGCAGTACTTC
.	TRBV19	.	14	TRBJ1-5	CASSIGGGGQPQHF	TGTGCCAGTAGTATTGGTGGGGGAGGTCAGCCCCAGCATTTT
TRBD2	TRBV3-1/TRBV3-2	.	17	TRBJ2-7	CASSQDEGLAGDYEQYF	TGTGCCAGCAGCCAAGATGAGGGCCTAGCGGGAGACTACGAGCAGTACTTC
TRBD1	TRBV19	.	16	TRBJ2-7	CASSPMSRTGVYEQYF	TGTGCCAGTAGTCCGATGTCGAGGACAGGGGTCTACGAGCAGTACTTC
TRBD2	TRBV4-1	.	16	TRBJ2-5	CASSQDQGLAGETQYF	TGCGCCAGCAGCCAAGACCAGGGACTAGCGGGAGAGACCCAGTACTTC
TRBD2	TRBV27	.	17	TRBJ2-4	CASSHSPGPSGKNIQYF	TGTGCCAGCAGCCACTCTCCCGGGCCTAGCGGAAAAAACATTCAGTACTTC
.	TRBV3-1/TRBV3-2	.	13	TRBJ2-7	CASSQGVGAKQYF	TGTGCCAGCAGCCAAGGGGTTGGGGCCAAGCAGTACTTC
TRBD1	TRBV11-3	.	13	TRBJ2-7	CASSPGQTYEQYF	TGTGCCAGCAGCCCGGGACAGACCTACGAGCAGTACTTC
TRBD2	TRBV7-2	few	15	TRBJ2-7	CASSLVPVAGGEQYF	TGTGCCAGCAGCTTAGTCCCCGTAGCGGGAGGCGAGCAGTACTTC
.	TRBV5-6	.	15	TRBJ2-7	CASSFGHRTSYEQYF	TGTGCCAGCAGCTTCGGACACAGGACCTCCTACGAGCAGTACTTC
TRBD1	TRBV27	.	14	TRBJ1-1	CASSQLTGAFGAFF	TGTGCCAGCAGTCAGCTGACAGGGGCCTTCGGAGCTTTCTTT
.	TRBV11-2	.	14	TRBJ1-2	CASSSPSEGDGYTF	TGTGCCAGCAGCTCCCCATCCGAGGGGGATGGCTACACCTTC
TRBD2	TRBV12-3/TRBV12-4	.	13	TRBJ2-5	CASRTSGQETQYF	TGTGCCAGCAGGACTAGCGGCCAAGAGACCCAGTACTTC
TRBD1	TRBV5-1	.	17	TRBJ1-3	CASSSGGEGNDGNTIYF	TGCGCCAGCAGTTCAGGGGGCGAAGGGAATGACGGAAACACCATATATTTT
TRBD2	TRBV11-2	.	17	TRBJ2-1	CASSRGLAGGPNNEQFF	TGTGCCAGCAGCCGGGGACTAGCGGGAGGGCCGAACAATGAGCAGTTCTTC
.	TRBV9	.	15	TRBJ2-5	CASSVTGLGQETQYF	TGTGCCAGCAGCGTAACAGGGTTGGGGCAAGAGACCCAGTACTTC
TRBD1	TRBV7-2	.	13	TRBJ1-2	CASSEQGARGYTF	TGTGCCAGCAGCGAACAGGGGGCGCGAGGCTACACCTTC
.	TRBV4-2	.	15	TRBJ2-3	CASSQDYTGADTQYF	TGTGCCAGCAGCCAAGATTATACGGGAGCAGATACGCAGTATTTT
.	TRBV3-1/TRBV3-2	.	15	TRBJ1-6	CASSQPGGHNSPLHF	TGTGCCAGCAGCCAACCCGGGGGACATAATTCACCCCTCCACTTT
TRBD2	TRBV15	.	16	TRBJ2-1	CATSRGLAGGRDEQFF	TGTGCCACCAGCAGAGGACTAGCGGGAGGGAGGGATGAGCAGTTCTTC
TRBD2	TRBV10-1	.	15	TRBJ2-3	CASSETSANTDTQYF	TGCGCCAGCAGTGAAACTAGCGCAAACACAGATACGCAGTATTTT
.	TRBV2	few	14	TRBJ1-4	CASRLTGSNEKLFF	TGTGCCAGCCGTTTGACAGGAAGTAATGAAAAACTGTTTTTT
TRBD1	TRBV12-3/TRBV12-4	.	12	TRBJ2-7	CASSLLGQALHF	TGTGCCAGCAGTTTATTGGGACAGGCGTTACACTTC
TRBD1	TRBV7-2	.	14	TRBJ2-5	CASSFDRGQETQYF	TGTGCCAGCAGCTTCGACAGGGGTCAAGAGACCCAGTACTTC
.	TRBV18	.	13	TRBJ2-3	CASSPPTVDTQYF	TGTGCCAGCTCACCACCGACAGTGGATACGCAGTATTTT
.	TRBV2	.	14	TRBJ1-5	CASSADSSNQPQHF	TGTGCCAGCAGTGCAGACAGTAGCAATCAGCCCCAGCATTTT
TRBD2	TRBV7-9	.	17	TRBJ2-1	CASSSTSSGRFYNEQFF	TGTGCCAGCAGCTCGACGTCTAGCGGGAGATTCTACAATGAGCAGTTCTTC
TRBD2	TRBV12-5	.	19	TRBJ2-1	CASGLPGLAGPSPYNEQFF	TGTGCTAGTGGTTTGCCGGGACTAGCGGGCCCTAGCCCCTACAATGAGCAGTTCTTC
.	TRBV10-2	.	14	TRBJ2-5	CASSDTGPFETQYF	TGCGCCAGCAGTGATACAGGGCCCTTCGAGACCCAGTACTTC
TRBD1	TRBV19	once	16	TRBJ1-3	CASSIDGQGEGNTIYF	TGTGCCAGTAGTATAGACGGACAGGGGGAAGGAAACACCATATATTTT
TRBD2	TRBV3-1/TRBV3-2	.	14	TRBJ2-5	CASSRREGEETQYF	TGTGCCAGCAGCCGCCGGGAGGGGGAGGAGACCCAGTACTTC
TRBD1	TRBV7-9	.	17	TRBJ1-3	CASSFTGAGGSGNTIYF	TGTGCCAGCAGCTTTACGGGGGCAGGGGGCTCTGGAAACACCATATATTTT
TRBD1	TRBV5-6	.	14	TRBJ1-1	CASSLGQGYTEAFF	TGTGCCAGCAGCTTGGGACAGGGTTACACTGAAGCTTTCTTT
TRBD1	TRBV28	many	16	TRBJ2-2	CASEDRGLANTGELFF	TGTGCCAGCGAGGACAGGGGGCTAGCGAACACCGGGGAGCTGTTTTTT
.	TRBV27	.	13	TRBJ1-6	CATSTTAHSPLHF	TGTGCCACCTCCACGACAGCCCATTCACCCCTCCACTTT
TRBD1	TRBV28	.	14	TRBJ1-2	CASSLPQGADGYTF	TGTGCCAGCAGCCTACCACAGGGGGCTGATGGCTACACCTTC
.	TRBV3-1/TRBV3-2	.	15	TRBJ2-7	CASSALARDSYEQYF	TGTGCCAGCAGCGCTCTCGCGCGGGACTCCTACGAGCAGTACTTC
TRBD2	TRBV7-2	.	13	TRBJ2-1	CASSSRLAPEQFF	TGTGCCAGCAGCTCCCGACTAGCCCCTGAGCAGTTCTTC
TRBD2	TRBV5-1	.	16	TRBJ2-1	CASSPGTGTSGTEQFF	TGCGCCAGCAGCCCCGGGACAGGGACTAGCGGGACGGAGCAGTTCTTC
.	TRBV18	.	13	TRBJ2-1	CASSPTSLDEQFF	TGTGCCAGCTCCCCTACTAGCCTGGATGAGCAGTTCTTC
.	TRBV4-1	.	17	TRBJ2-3	CASSQVEAVASTDTQYF	TGCGCCAGCAGCCAAGTCGAAGCGGTTGCTAGCACAGATACGCAGTATTTT
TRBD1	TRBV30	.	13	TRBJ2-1	CAWSRQGLNEQFF	TGTGCCTGGAGTCGACAGGGGTTGAATGAGCAGTTCTTC
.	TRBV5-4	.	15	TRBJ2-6	CASRIGGSGANVLTF	TGTGCCAGCAGAATAGGGGGATCTGGGGCCAACGTCCTGACTTTC
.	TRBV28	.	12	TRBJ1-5	CASSLFNQPQHF	TGTGCCAGCAGCCTCTTCAATCAGCCCCAGCATTTT
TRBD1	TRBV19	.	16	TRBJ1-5	CASSPQPGQVNQPQHF	TGTGCCAGTAGTCCCCAACCGGGACAGGTCAATCAGCCCCAGCATTTT
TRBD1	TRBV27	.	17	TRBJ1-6	CASSPIQGVPYNSPLHF	TGTGCCAGCTCTCCAATACAGGGGGTACCCTATAATTCACCCCTCCACTTT
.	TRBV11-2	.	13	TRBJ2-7	CASSVLAVYEQYF	TGTGCCAGCAGCGTCCTAGCAGTGTACGAGCAGTACTTC
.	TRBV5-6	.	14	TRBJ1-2	CASSLPEGRYGYTF	TGTGCCAGCAGCTTGCCGGAGGGCCGCTATGGCTACACCTTC
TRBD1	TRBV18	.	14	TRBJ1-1	CASSDRGRSTEAFF	TGTGCCAGCTCAGACAGGGGGCGATCCACTGAAGCTTTCTTT